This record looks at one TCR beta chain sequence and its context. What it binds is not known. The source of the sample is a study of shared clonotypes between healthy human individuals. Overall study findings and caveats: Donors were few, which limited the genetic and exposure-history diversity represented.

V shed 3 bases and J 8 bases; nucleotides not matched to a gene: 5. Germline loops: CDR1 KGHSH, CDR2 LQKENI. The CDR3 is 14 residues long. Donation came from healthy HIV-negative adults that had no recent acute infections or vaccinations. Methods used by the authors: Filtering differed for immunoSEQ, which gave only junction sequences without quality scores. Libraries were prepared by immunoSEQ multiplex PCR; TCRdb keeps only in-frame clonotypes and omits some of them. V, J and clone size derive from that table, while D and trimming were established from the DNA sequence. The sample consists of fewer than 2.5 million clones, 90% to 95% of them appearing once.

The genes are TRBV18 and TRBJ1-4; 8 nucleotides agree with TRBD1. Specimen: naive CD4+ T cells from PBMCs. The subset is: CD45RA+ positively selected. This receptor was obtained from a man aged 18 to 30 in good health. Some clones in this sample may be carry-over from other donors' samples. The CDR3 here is CASSPRTGQEKLFF. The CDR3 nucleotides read TGTGCCAGCTCACCGAGGACAGGGCAGGAAAAACTGTTTTTT.